Listed below are T cell receptor beta chains from one sample, sequenced in a study of T cells in Graves' hyperthyroidism and ophthalmopathy. TCRdb used MiXCR to reprocess the multiplex PCR reads, holding one entry per CDR3 protein. This sample has under 300,000 distinct CDR3 sequences, with roughly an eighth found just once. The sequenced sample was blood. The receptor source for this set is a woman aged 40-49 years with Graves' hyperthyroidism. CDR3s include the opening cysteine and the closing phenylalanine or tryptophan. A D gene is named only where the DNA matches it firmly. The size entry is marked missing in some rows and otherwise reads once, few, many or a size class.

D gene: -; V gene: TRBV6-1; clone size: few; J gene: TRBJ2-4; CDR3 protein: CASREQGGGIQYF; CDR3 DNA: TGTGCCAGCAGGGAACAGGGGGGAGGGATTCAGTACTTC
D gene: -; V gene: TRBV30; clone size: -; J gene: TRBJ1-1; CDR3 protein: CAWGRGIDTEAFF; CDR3 DNA: TGTGCCTGGGGGAGGGGGATTGACACTGAAGCTTTCTTT
D gene: -; V gene: TRBV15; clone size: many; J gene: TRBJ2-1; CDR3 protein: CATSRRTRLIGEQFF; CDR3 DNA: TGTGCCACCAGCAGAAGGACGAGGTTAATTGGTGAGCAGTTCTTC
D gene: -; V gene: TRBV20-1; clone size: many; J gene: TRBJ2-3; CDR3 protein: CSAPNGRRRADTQYF; CDR3 DNA: TGCAGTGCCCCCAACGGCCGCAGGAGAGCGGATACGCAGTATTTT
D gene: -; V gene: TRBV20-1; clone size: many; J gene: TRBJ1-5; CDR3 protein: CSARDADQPQHF; CDR3 DNA: TGCAGTGCTAGAGATGCAGATCAGCCCCAGCATTTT
D gene: TRBD2; V gene: TRBV12-3/TRBV12-4; clone size: many; J gene: TRBJ2-1; CDR3 protein: CASSLSLAGYNEQFF; CDR3 DNA: TGTGCCAGCAGTTTAAGTCTAGCGGGATACAATGAGCAGTTCTTC
D gene: -; V gene: TRBV5-1; clone size: few; J gene: TRBJ2-1; CDR3 protein: CASSLETPSSYNEQFF; CDR3 DNA: TGCGCCAGCAGCTTGGAAACTCCGAGCTCCTACAATGAGCAGTTCTTC
D gene: -; V gene: TRBV7-3; clone size: many; J gene: TRBJ2-7; CDR3 protein: CASSSQGMGEQYF; CDR3 DNA: TGTGCCAGCAGCTCCCAAGGGATGGGCGAGCAGTACTTC
D gene: -; V gene: TRBV3-1; clone size: many; J gene: TRBJ1-1; CDR3 protein: CASSQATGGNTEAFF; CDR3 DNA: TGTGCCAGCAGCCAGGCGACAGGCGGGAACACTGAAGCTTTCTTT
D gene: -; V gene: TRBV12-3/TRBV12-4; clone size: many; J gene: TRBJ2-5; CDR3 protein: CASSPRMAGKETQYF; CDR3 DNA: TGTGCCAGCAGCCCCAGAATGGCAGGGAAAGAGACCCAGTACTTC
D gene: -; V gene: TRBV14; clone size: few; J gene: TRBJ2-3; CDR3 protein: CASSSILGDPTQYF; CDR3 DNA: TGTGCCAGCAGCTCCATCCTTGGCGACCCCACGCAGTATTTT
D gene: TRBD1; V gene: TRBV12-3/TRBV12-4; clone size: -; J gene: TRBJ2-1; CDR3 protein: CASSLKGAFYEQFF; CDR3 DNA: TGTGCCAGCAGTTTAAAGGGGGCTTTTTATGAGCAGTTCTTC
D gene: -; V gene: TRBV12-5; clone size: -; J gene: TRBJ1-5; CDR3 protein: CARGLVTTAGAQHF; CDR3 DNA: TGTGCTCGTGGTTTGGTGACCACGGCGGGGGCCCAGCATTTT
D gene: -; V gene: TRBV7-9; clone size: many; J gene: TRBJ2-7; CDR3 protein: CASSLHSSYEQYF; CDR3 DNA: TGTGCCAGCAGCTTGCATAGCTCCTACGAGCAGTACTTC
D gene: TRBD2; V gene: TRBV7-9; clone size: -; J gene: TRBJ2-7; CDR3 protein: CASSLGLAGANSYEQYF; CDR3 DNA: TGTGCCAGCAGCTTAGGCCTAGCGGGAGCGAACTCCTACGAGCAGTACTTC
D gene: TRBD2; V gene: TRBV27; clone size: many; J gene: TRBJ2-1; CDR3 protein: CASSLAGEDPNEQFF; CDR3 DNA: TGTGCCAGCAGTCTAGCGGGAGAGGATCCCAATGAGCAGTTCTTC
D gene: TRBD2; V gene: TRBV18; clone size: -; J gene: TRBJ2-5; CDR3 protein: CASSSTSGQETQYF; CDR3 DNA: TGTGCCAGCTCATCAACTAGCGGCCAAGAGACCCAGTACTTC
D gene: -; V gene: TRBV7-2; clone size: many; J gene: TRBJ2-3; CDR3 protein: CASSRFWTSGTDTQYF; CDR3 DNA: TGTGCCAGCAGCCGTTTCTGGACGTCCGGCACAGATACGCAGTATTTT
D gene: -; V gene: TRBV12-3/TRBV12-4; clone size: many; J gene: TRBJ2-1; CDR3 protein: CASKLGASNINEQFF; CDR3 DNA: TGTGCCAGCAAACTGGGGGCTAGCAATATCAATGAGCAGTTCTTC
D gene: -; V gene: TRBV7-9; clone size: -; J gene: TRBJ2-7; CDR3 protein: CASSGYQGQPYEQYF; CDR3 DNA: TGTGCCAGCAGCGGTTATCAAGGACAGCCCTACGAGCAGTACTTC
D gene: TRBD2; V gene: TRBV19; clone size: -; J gene: TRBJ2-5; CDR3 protein: CASSMSGGQGETQYF; CDR3 DNA: TGTGCCAGTAGTATGTCGGGAGGGCAAGGAGAGACCCAGTACTTC
D gene: -; V gene: TRBV5-5; clone size: -; J gene: TRBJ1-6; CDR3 protein: CASSPDGDNSPLHF; CDR3 DNA: TGTGCCAGCAGCCCGGACGGGGATAATTCACCCCTCCACTTT
D gene: TRBD2; V gene: TRBV5-1; clone size: many; J gene: TRBJ2-1; CDR3 protein: CASSPRLAGNEQFF; CDR3 DNA: TGCGCCAGCAGCCCCCGTCTAGCGGGGAATGAGCAGTTCTTC
D gene: -; V gene: TRBV7-9; clone size: -; J gene: TRBJ2-4; CDR3 protein: CASSLTENIQYF; CDR3 DNA: TGTGCCAGCAGCTTAACGGAAAACATTCAGTACTTC
D gene: -; V gene: TRBV6-1; clone size: few; J gene: TRBJ2-2; CDR3 protein: CASRASVGPGELFF; CDR3 DNA: TGTGCCAGCAGAGCATCAGTGGGGCCCGGGGAGCTGTTTTTT
D gene: TRBD1; V gene: TRBV11-3; clone size: many; J gene: TRBJ2-3; CDR3 protein: CASSQRQGATDTQYF; CDR3 DNA: TGTGCCAGCAGCCAGCGACAGGGGGCTACAGATACGCAGTATTTT
D gene: -; V gene: TRBV20-1; clone size: -; J gene: TRBJ1-4; CDR3 protein: CSATQGSGEKLFF; CDR3 DNA: TGCAGTGCTACCCAGGGGTCTGGGGAAAAACTGTTTTTT
D gene: TRBD1; V gene: TRBV28; clone size: -; J gene: TRBJ1-5; CDR3 protein: CASRARPGQRNQPQHF; CDR3 DNA: TGTGCCAGCAGAGCCCGACCGGGACAGAGGAATCAGCCCCAGCATTTT
D gene: -; V gene: TRBV20-1; clone size: -; J gene: TRBJ1-4; CDR3 protein: CSARDGQGGEKLFF; CDR3 DNA: TGCAGTGCTAGAGACGGCCAGGGAGGGGAAAAACTGTTTTTT
D gene: TRBD2; V gene: TRBV27; clone size: many; J gene: TRBJ2-7; CDR3 protein: CASSSISPLRLAGGTYEQYF; CDR3 DNA: TGTGCCAGCAGTTCGATTAGCCCCCTTCGACTAGCGGGAGGCACCTACGAGCAGTACTTC
D gene: -; V gene: TRBV5-6; clone size: many; J gene: TRBJ2-7; CDR3 protein: CASSPGRGIEQYF; CDR3 DNA: TGTGCCAGCAGCCCGGGACGGGGGATCGAGCAGTACTTC
D gene: TRBD1; V gene: TRBV12-3/TRBV12-4; clone size: many; J gene: TRBJ1-5; CDR3 protein: CASSRGLVTNQPQHF; CDR3 DNA: TGTGCCAGCAGCAGGGGGTTGGTAACGAATCAGCCCCAGCATTTT
D gene: TRBD1; V gene: TRBV5-8; clone size: -; J gene: TRBJ2-1; CDR3 protein: CASSSGPGQGLNEQFF; CDR3 DNA: TGTGCCAGCAGCTCGGGCCCCGGACAGGGACTCAATGAGCAGTTCTTC
D gene: TRBD2; V gene: TRBV27; clone size: few; J gene: TRBJ2-5; CDR3 protein: CASRTRPGLALPETQYF; CDR3 DNA: TGTGCCAGCAGAACACGCCCGGGACTAGCGTTGCCCGAGACCCAGTACTTC
D gene: -; V gene: TRBV28; clone size: many; J gene: TRBJ2-7; CDR3 protein: CASSLSDYEQYF; CDR3 DNA: TGTGCCAGCAGTTTATCTGACTACGAGCAGTACTTC
D gene: -; V gene: TRBV10-3; clone size: many; J gene: TRBJ1-1; CDR3 protein: CAIRPGGRGEAFF; CDR3 DNA: TGTGCCATCAGACCTGGAGGACGGGGTGAAGCTTTCTTT
D gene: TRBD1; V gene: TRBV20-1; clone size: many; J gene: TRBJ2-5; CDR3 protein: CSAPGQVLQETQYF; CDR3 DNA: TGCAGTGCACCGGGACAGGTTCTTCAAGAGACCCAGTACTTC
D gene: -; V gene: TRBV2; clone size: many; J gene: TRBJ2-1; CDR3 protein: CASCGSSFDEQFF; CDR3 DNA: TGTGCCAGTTGCGGGTCCTCCTTCGATGAGCAGTTCTTC
D gene: -; V gene: TRBV20-1; clone size: many; J gene: TRBJ1-5; CDR3 protein: CSASPGTAQHF; CDR3 DNA: TGCAGTGCTAGTCCCGGAACAGCCCAGCATTTT
D gene: TRBD1; V gene: TRBV6-1; clone size: many; J gene: TRBJ1-2; CDR3 protein: CASSSRQGYGYTF; CDR3 DNA: TGTGCCAGCAGTTCAAGACAGGGGTATGGCTACACCTTC
D gene: TRBD2; V gene: TRBV28; clone size: -; J gene: TRBJ2-3; CDR3 protein: CASSYQTTSGVVSTQYF; CDR3 DNA: TGCGCCAGCAGTTACCAGACGACTAGCGGGGTGGTTAGTACGCAGTATTTT
D gene: -; V gene: TRBV5-1; clone size: many; J gene: TRBJ2-5; CDR3 protein: CASSISTSKETQYF; CDR3 DNA: TGCGCCAGCAGCATCAGTACTAGCAAGGAGACCCAGTACTTC
D gene: -; V gene: TRBV6-1; clone size: -; J gene: TRBJ2-3; CDR3 protein: CAIGAGQLPDTQYF; CDR3 DNA: TGTGCTATAGGGGCAGGCCAGCTCCCAGATACGCAGTATTTT
D gene: -; V gene: TRBV11-2; clone size: many; J gene: TRBJ1-4; CDR3 protein: CASSLYPGRAEKLFF; CDR3 DNA: TGTGCCAGCAGCTTATACCCAGGGCGGGCTGAAAAACTGTTTTTT
D gene: TRBD1; V gene: TRBV19; clone size: few; J gene: TRBJ1-4; CDR3 protein: CASSPWGTVNEKLFF; CDR3 DNA: TGTGCCAGTAGCCCGTGGGGGACAGTTAATGAAAAACTGTTTTTT
D gene: -; V gene: TRBV2; clone size: many; J gene: TRBJ2-2; CDR3 protein: CASSAWQEVFF; CDR3 DNA: TGTGCCAGCAGTGCATGGCAGGAGGTGTTTTTT
D gene: TRBD2; V gene: TRBV2; clone size: many; J gene: TRBJ2-1; CDR3 protein: CASRPGLAGEEQFF; CDR3 DNA: TGTGCCAGCAGGCCGGGACTAGCGGGAGAGGAGCAGTTCTTC
D gene: TRBD2; V gene: TRBV29-1; clone size: many; J gene: TRBJ2-3; CDR3 protein: CSVAGLAHFTDTQYF; CDR3 DNA: TGCAGCGTGGCCGGACTAGCGCACTTCACAGATACGCAGTATTTT
D gene: TRBD1; V gene: TRBV28; clone size: many; J gene: TRBJ2-3; CDR3 protein: CASSFRDSYTDTQYF; CDR3 DNA: TGTGCCAGCAGTTTTCGGGACAGCTACACAGATACGCAGTATTTT
D gene: -; V gene: TRBV15; clone size: many; J gene: TRBJ2-3; CDR3 protein: CATSGRRAEGTDTQYF; CDR3 DNA: TGTGCCACCAGCGGACGGAGGGCCGAGGGTACAGATACGCAGTATTTT
D gene: -; V gene: TRBV30; clone size: few; J gene: TRBJ2-1; CDR3 protein: CAWSVSTRHNEQFF; CDR3 DNA: TGTGCCTGGAGTGTATCTACTCGACACAATGAGCAGTTCTTC
D gene: -; V gene: TRBV19; clone size: many; J gene: TRBJ2-1; CDR3 protein: CATGGGRGNEQFF; CDR3 DNA: TGTGCCACCGGGGGCGGGAGAGGGAATGAGCAGTTCTTC
D gene: -; V gene: TRBV10-3; clone size: many; J gene: TRBJ1-2; CDR3 protein: CAINEGDDANYGYTF; CDR3 DNA: TGTGCCATCAACGAAGGCGACGACGCAAACTATGGCTACACCTTC
D gene: -; V gene: TRBV19; clone size: once; J gene: TRBJ1-3; CDR3 protein: CASSVPAGPSGNTIYF; CDR3 DNA: TGTGCCAGTAGTGTCCCAGCGGGCCCCTCTGGAAACACCATATATTTT
D gene: TRBD1; V gene: TRBV19; clone size: -; J gene: TRBJ2-1; CDR3 protein: CARGGQGKFF; CDR3 DNA: TGTGCCAGGGGAGGACAGGGGAAGTTCTTC
D gene: TRBD1; V gene: TRBV7-2; clone size: many; J gene: TRBJ2-5; CDR3 protein: CASSPGQTYATQYF; CDR3 DNA: TGTGCCAGCAGCCCGGGACAGACTTATGCGACCCAGTACTTC
D gene: TRBD2; V gene: TRBV20-1; clone size: few; J gene: TRBJ2-2; CDR3 protein: CSARSGTPTGELFF; CDR3 DNA: TGCAGTGCTAGAAGCGGGACCCCCACCGGGGAGCTGTTTTTT
D gene: TRBD2; V gene: TRBV16; clone size: -; J gene: TRBJ2-3; CDR3 protein: CASSQHLAGANTDTQYF; CDR3 DNA: TGTGCCAGCAGCCAACACCTAGCGGGAGCGAACACAGATACGCAGTATTTT
D gene: TRBD2; V gene: TRBV3-1; clone size: many; J gene: TRBJ2-7; CDR3 protein: CASSQDRGSGGSYEQYF; CDR3 DNA: TGTGCCAGCAGCCAAGATCGGGGTAGCGGGGGTTCCTACGAGCAGTACTTC